This T cell receptor beta chain was sequenced in a study of regulatory T cells in long-lasting Graves disease. The time point denotes: newly diagnosed GD, antithyroid drugs for less than 3 months. Generation of the TCR library employed RNA extracted from PBMCs. This clonotype was observed a few times. Building of the TCR beta libraries involved iRepertoire HTBI primers and Arm-PCR of CDR3 regions. TCRdb re-derived calls from the multiplex PCR reads in MiXCR, one entry per CDR3 protein. There are 550,000 to 700,000 distinct CDR3 sequences in the sample; around 16% occur only once, and 12% lies in the top ten. V gave up 5 bases and J gave up 5 bases; unmatched junction bases: 3. The CDR3 totals 13 residues. Germline CDR1 reads DFQATT; CDR2 reads SNEGSKA (reference sequence). The data also belong to a second study, concerning T cells in Graves' hyperthyroidism and ophthalmopathy. That report notes: Clinical symptoms, serum thyroxine and TRAb, thyroid ultrasound and orbital computed tomography were used for the diagnoses.

The specimen was peripheral blood mononuclear cells (PBMCs), collected at new diagnosis, from a patient treated with antithyroid drugs. J is TRBJ2-2 and V is TRBV20-1; TRBD2 agrees at 9 bases. The sequence was obtained from a man aged 18 to 29 with Graves disease. The CDR3 reads CSAPGLATGELFF. The CDR3 bases are TGCAGTGCTCCGGGACTAGCAACCGGGGAGCTGTTTTTT.